The 11 T cell receptor beta chains below all came from one sample that was sequenced in a study of blood T cell repertoires in COVID-19. Sequencing was performed with immunoSEQ multiplex PCR; in TCRdb, only in-frame clones are kept and a portion is missing. The sample lists roughly 200,000 clones, roughly 80% occurring once. The sample comprised peripheral blood. These receptors all stem from a human donor in a cohort sampled during active COVID-19.

The rearrangement links TRBV3-1 (or the pseudogene TRBV3-2) to TRBJ2-7; 11 nucleotides align to TRBD2. The ends lost 4 bases at V and 5 bases at J; junction bases unmatched: 10. This CDR3 has 16 amino acids. Germline lookup yields CDR1 LGHDT and CDR2 YNNKEL (reference sequence). In DNA form, the CDR3 reads TGTGCCAGCAGCCGGATTCTTACTAGCGGGAGCCACGAGCAGTACTTC. Translation gives CASSRILTSGSHEQYF.

The chain joins TRBV5-1 to TRBJ1-4; D not certain. CDR1 is SGHRS and CDR2 is YFSETQ in the germline V gene. The length of the CDR3 is 16 residues. V was cut by 1 base and J by 4 bases, with 14 bases left in between. In DNA form, the CDR3 reads TGCGCCAGCAGCTTGAGAGCTGGAGGTGGTAATGAAAAACTGTTTTTT. Its translation: CASSLRAGGGNEKLFF.

This clone was counted ten times or more. The chain couples TRBV19 to TRBJ2-1; 8 bases match TRBD1. This CDR3 comprises 14 residues. Trimming removed 11 bases from V and 0 bases from J; junction bases left unmatched: 6. Germline CDR1 reads LNHDA; CDR2 reads SQIVND (reference sequence). The CDR3 DNA follows: TGTGCCGTTTCTACAGGGGGCTCCTACAATGAGCAGTTCTTC. This sequence encodes CAVSTGGSYNEQFF.

The chain joins TRBV19 to TRBJ1-5, with unresolved D. Trimming removed 6 bases from V and 5 bases from J, with 8 bases in between. Germline CDR1 is LNHDA and CDR2 is SQIVND (reference sequence). The CDR3 has 12 residues. The CDR3 loop is CASSPPDQPQHF. The DNA for the CDR3 is TGTGCCAGTAGCCCACCGGATCAGCCCCAGCATTTT.

This clone was found once. The gene calls are TRBV5-4 and TRBJ2-7; the match to TRBD2 covers 7 bases. Germline-derived CDR1 and CDR2 are SGHNT and YYREEE (reference sequence). Trimming removed 1 base from V and 4 bases from J; junction bases left unmatched: 11. This CDR3 contains 16 residues. CDR3 region: CASSLWLGGPSYEQYF. The DNA for the CDR3 is TGTGCCAGCAGCTTGTGGCTGGGAGGGCCTTCTTACGAGCAGTACTTC.

The chain couples TRBV18 to TRBJ2-7; 15 bases are a match to TRBD2. V gave up 3 bases and J gave up 9 bases; unmatched junction bases: 12. Germline CDR1 KGHSH, CDR2 LQKENI. The CDR3 loop spans 17 amino acids. CDR3 protein: CASSPALGLAGGLGQYF. The CDR3, as DNA: TGTGCCAGCTCACCCGCTCTCGGACTAGCGGGAGGGCTCGGGCAGTACTTC.

V usage is TRBV28 and J usage is TRBJ2-2; possibly TRBD2 for D (5 bases). V was trimmed by 6 bases and J by 7 bases, leaving 12 bases between them. In germline, CDR1 is MDHEN, CDR2 SYDVKM. This CDR3 has 13 amino acids. The CDR3 reads CASRKLEVGELFF. DNA of the CDR3: TGTGCCAGCAGAAAACTAGAGGTCGGGGAGCTGTTTTTT. Using reference TRBV28 and TRBJ2-2 for the parts outside the CDR3, the full variable domain is DVKVTQSSRYLVKRTGEKVFLECVQDMDHENMFWYRQDPGLGLRLIYFSYDVKMKEKGDIPEGYSVSREKKERFSLILESASTNQTSMYLCASRKLEVGELFFGEGSRLTVL.

This clone has only one observation. V usage is TRBV3-1 (or the pseudogene TRBV3-2) and J usage is TRBJ1-1, with a weak D call TRBD1 (6 bases). Germline lookup yields CDR1 LGHDT and CDR2 YNNKEL (reference sequence). V dropped 5 bases and J dropped 1 base, with 11 bases sitting between them. The CDR3 has 14 amino acids. This chain's CDR3 is CASSSGVGNTEAFF. The CDR3 nucleotides read TGTGCCAGCAGCTCAGGGGTTGGGAACACTGAAGCTTTCTTT.

This clone was observed a few times. The J gene is TRBJ1-4, the V gene TRBV4-1, with 7 bases fitting TRBD1. This CDR3 region has 17 residues. The V and J ends lost 3 bases and 2 bases, in that order; junction bases with no gene match: 9. Germline V lookup: CDR1 MGHRA, CDR2 YSYEKL. In nucleotides, the CDR3 is TGCGCCAGCAGCCATAGTCGAGTCAGGGGGACTAATGAAAAACTGTTTTTT. Protein product: CASSHSRVRGTNEKLFF.

The V gene is TRBV12-3 or TRBV12-4, the J gene TRBJ2-1; a possible D gene is TRBD2 (6 bases). V dropped 6 bases and J dropped 7 bases, with 13 bases sitting between them. This CDR3 comprises 13 residues. CDR3 amino acids: CASSLGTPNEQFF. The CDR3 region has the DNA TGTGCCAGCAGCCTCGGGACTCCTAATGAGCAGTTCTTC.

V gene TRBV5-1 combines with J gene TRBJ1-4; D not resolved. Germline V CDR1 and CDR2: SGHRS, YFSETQ. The V end lost 4 bases, the J end lost 7 bases, and 14 bases lay between the germline ends. CDR3 length: 14 residues. In nucleotides, the CDR3 is TGCGCCAGCAGCAGAGGGAGGGCTGGTGAAAAACTGTTTTTT. It translates to CASSRGRAGEKLFF.